The 17 T cell receptor beta chains below come from one sample, sequenced in a study of blood T cells in healthy people across ages. The second PCR ran roughly 6 to 11 cycles with a sample-barcoded 5' primer and J-beta primers. TCRdb reprocessed the 5' RACE reads with MiXCR, giving one entry per CDR3 protein. The table lists 800,000 to 950,000 distinct CDR3 sequences, just under 30% of them singletons. This same sample was also part of a study on T cells of mothers and their children.

The sample taken for sequencing was blood. These receptor sequences come from a woman in her thirties or forties in good health.

This clonotype was seen ten or more times. The CDR3 reads CASSSPSGWTQYF. The CDR3 DNA sequence: TGTGCCAGCAGTTCCCCCTCGGGTTGGACCCAGTACTTC. The V gene is TRBV28, the J gene TRBJ2-5; D gene uncertain. The germline V gene encodes CDR1 MDHEN and CDR2 SYDVKM. CDR3 length: 13 residues. V dropped 4 bases and J dropped 7 bases, with 13 bases sitting between them.

This clonotype has more than one count but fewer than ten. The chain uses TRBV7-2 and TRBJ2-3; D ambiguous. CDR1 and CDR2 (germline): SGHTA, FQGNSA. The CDR3 sequence is 16 residues long. V lost 5 bases, J lost 4 bases, and 19 bases lay in between. The CDR3 nucleotides are TGTGCCAGCAGCCCTCCTCAGGCCCATAGCTCAGATACGCAGTATTTT. Translating gives CASSPPQAHSSDTQYF. Filled out from reference TRBV7-2 and TRBJ2-3, the complete variable domain reads GAGVSQSPSNKVTEKGKDVELRCDPISGHTALYWYRQSLGQGLEFLIYFQGNSAPDKSGLPSDRFSAERTGGSVSTLTIQRTQQEDSAVYLCASSPPQAHSSDTQYFGPGTRLTVL.

The gene calls are TRBV7-9 and TRBJ2-3, with 10 nucleotides matching TRBD1. Germline V gene lookup returns CDR1 SEHNR and CDR2 FQNEAQ (reference sequence). Unmatched junction bases numbered 4, after V lost 5 bases and J lost 5 bases. The CDR3 is made up of 14 amino acids. The CDR3: CASSDGQGGDTQYF. Here the CDR3 DNA reads TGTGCCAGCAGCGACGGACAGGGGGGAGATACGCAGTATTTT. Together with reference TRBV7-9 and TRBJ2-3, the CDR3 gives the full variable domain: DTGVSQNPRHKITKRGQNVTFRCDPISEHNRLYWYRQTLGQGPEFLTYFQNEAQLEKSRLLSDRFSAERPKGSFSTLEIQRTEQGDSAMYLCASSDGQGGDTQYFGPGTRLTVL.

The table lists this clonotype with many counts. V and J are TRBV28 and TRBJ2-7; 9 nucleotides line up with TRBD1. J lost 2 bases, V lost 8 bases, and 7 bases had no gene match. Germline values: CDR1 MDHEN, CDR2 SYDVKM. The CDR3 consists of 14 residues. The chain's CDR3 is CASGGTGSTYEQYF. The CDR3 bases are TGTGCCAGCGGGGGGACAGGGAGCACCTACGAGCAGTACTTC.

This clonotype was observed a few times. This sequence may be a read error, since a much larger clone differs from it by one base. J is TRBJ1-6 and V is TRBV5-1; D not resolved. V lost 0 bases and J lost 6, with 13 bases in between. The CDR3 is 16 amino acids. Germline V gives CDR1 SGHRS, CDR2 YFSETQ. CDR3 sequence (DNA): TGCGCCAGCAGCTTGGAGTCAGAGGTAGGTAATTCACCCCTCCACTTT. It encodes CASSLESEVGNSPLHF.

In nucleotides, the CDR3 is TGTGCCTGGACTGACAGCCGGACAGAATTACTGTTCAATCAGCCCCAGCATTTT. Translation gives CAWTDSRTELLFNQPQHF. The genes are TRBV30 and TRBJ1-5, with a weak D call TRBD1 (6 bases). V lost 4 bases, J lost 3 bases, and 25 bases lay in between. The CDR3 is 18 amino acids. In germline, CDR1 is GTSNPN, CDR2 SVGIG (reference sequence).

This clonotype has a handful of counts. CDR3 nucleotides: TGTGCCAGCAGCTTTGGACTAGATACCGGGGAGCTGTTTTTT. Translated: CASSFGLDTGELFF. The chain joins TRBV7-3 to TRBJ2-2; TRBD2 matches 7 bases. J gave up 5 bases and V 3 bases, and 3 bases lay outside the gene matches. Germline CDR1 and CDR2: SGHTA and FQGTGA. The CDR3 contains 14 residues.

The V call is TRBV20-1, the J call TRBJ2-1, with D tentatively TRBD2 (6 bases). This CDR3 has 11 amino acids. Per germline, CDR1 DFQATT and CDR2 SNEGSKA (reference sequence). V lost 5 bases to trimming and J lost 8 bases, with 10 bases between them. CDR3 amino acids: CSAEGGDEQFF. The CDR3 DNA reads TGCAGTGCTGAAGGCGGGGATGAGCAGTTCTTC.

At least ten counts were recorded for this clonotype. This sequence joins TRBV9 and TRBJ2-5, with 12 bases aligning to TRBD2. This CDR3 comprises 16 residues. Trimming took 0 bases from V and 4 from J; bases not matched to a gene: 4. The germline gives CDR1 SGDLS, CDR2 YYNGEE. In DNA, the CDR3 is TGTGCCAGCAGCGTAGCTCTAGCGGGGGGGACAGAGACCCAGTACTTC. It codes for CASSVALAGGTETQYF.

Note on this clonotype: At one end, the junction sequence differs from germline, possibly due to a read error. This chain uses TRBV5-1 with TRBJ2-3; 11 bases fit TRBD2. This CDR3 contains 18 residues. Germline values: CDR1 SGHRS, CDR2 YFSETQ. The CDR3 spells CASSFDLISGGATDMQYF. In nucleotides, the CDR3 is TGCGCCAGCAGCTTCGACCTTATTAGCGGGGGGGCCACAGATATGCAGTATTTT.

This clonotype has a single count. The chain uses TRBV28 and TRBJ2-5; weak D call: TRBD1 (5 bases). The last part of the DNA fits TRBJ2-7 better; the J call may be wrong. Germline V gene sequence: CDR1 MDHEN, CDR2 SYDVKM. The CDR3 spans 14 residues. The CDR3 DNA sequence: TGTGCCAGCAGGGGCTGGAGACAGAGATACGAGCAGTACTTC. Its protein is CASRGWRQRYEQYF.

V is TRBV7-3 and J is TRBJ1-1, with unresolved D. V was cut by 3 bases and J by 6 bases, with 17 bases left in between. Germline-derived CDR1 and CDR2 are SGHTA and FQGTGA. This CDR3 spans 15 amino acids. This CDR3 is CASSLAEAQSAEAFF. DNA for the CDR3: TGTGCCAGCAGCTTGGCTGAGGCTCAGAGTGCTGAAGCTTTCTTT.

Only a few counts were recorded for this clonotype. J is TRBJ2-1 and V is TRBV20-1, with 9 bases aligning to TRBD2. Germline trimming cut 6 bases from V and 8 bases from J; bases unmatched to any gene: 14. In germline, CDR1 is DFQATT, CDR2 SNEGSKA (reference sequence). The CDR3 is 15 residues long. As DNA, the CDR3 is TGCAGTGCGCCCCCATTGCGGGGGGGCCTAGATGAGCAGTTCTTC. This sequence encodes CSAPPLRGGLDEQFF.

The chain carries TRBV5-1 and TRBJ1-1, with D perhaps TRBD1 (6 bases). Germline V gene data show CDR1 as SGHRS and CDR2 as YFSETQ. V was pared by 4 bases and J by 1 base, with 11 bases between. The CDR3 has 14 residues. The CDR3 DNA follows: TGCGCCAGCAGCAATCAGGGGTCGAACACTGAAGCTTTCTTT. It specifies CASSNQGSNTEAFF.

The chain combines TRBV7-6 with TRBJ2-7, with TRBD1 as a possible D gene (5 bases). V gave up 5 bases and J gave up 2 bases, with 16 bases separating them. Germline CDR1 SGHVS, CDR2 FNYEAQ. This CDR3 is 15 amino acids long. The CDR3 region is CASSPGHELPYEQYF. CDR3 DNA sequence: TGTGCCAGCAGCCCAGGGCACGAATTGCCCTACGAGCAGTACTTC.

The sample holds a few counts of this clonotype. This chain uses TRBV20-1 with TRBJ1-1; D ambiguous. This CDR3 region has 14 residues. V was pared by 0 bases and J by 4 bases, with 12 bases between. CDR1 is DFQATT, CDR2 SNEGSKA, per germline (reference sequence). CDR3 loop: CSARDGTQGTEAFF. Written as DNA, the CDR3 is TGCAGTGCTAGAGATGGCACCCAAGGCACTGAAGCTTTCTTT.

For the CDR3, the DNA is TGTGCCAGCAGCTCCGGGACCCGGAACGTAGGGGAGACCCAGTACTTC. Translation gives CASSSGTRNVGETQYF. The gene calls are TRBV6-5 and TRBJ2-5, with D tentatively TRBD1 or TRBD2 (5 bases each). This CDR3 has 16 residues. Germline values: CDR1 MNHEY, CDR2 SVGAGI. Trimming left V 6 bases short and J 5 bases short, with 22 bases between.